The sequence of this TCR beta chain was determined in a study of blood T cells in healthy people across ages. The overall study: Capture via template switching afforded approximately one barcoded beta molecule per two T cells.

The study, taken as a whole, reports: Across the age range, TCR beta diversity per million T cells fell in a roughly linear way.

Details on this clonotype: Its antigen is unidentified.

This CDR3 has 16 amino acids. Germline CDR1 is DFQATT and CDR2 is SNEGSKA (reference sequence). Per-sample PBMC isolation yielded at least 6.5 million cells. A J-beta primer mix and a sample-barcoded 5' primer were used in a second PCR of about 7 to 12 cycles. TCRdb independently ran MiXCR on the 5' RACE reads; one entry per CDR3 protein. The sample lists about 1.7 million distinct CDR3 sequences, about 30% occurring once. Specimen: blood. This receptor was identified in a woman aged 25 to 39 in good health. This chain connects TRBV20-1 to TRBJ2-1, with 11 positions matching TRBD2. The J call could be wrong; TRBJ2-7 is a better fit for the DNA end. The CDR3 DNA is TGCAGTGCTAGGGAACCGGGACTAGCGGACTACAATGAGCAGTACTTC. Its translation: CSAREPGLADYNEQYF.